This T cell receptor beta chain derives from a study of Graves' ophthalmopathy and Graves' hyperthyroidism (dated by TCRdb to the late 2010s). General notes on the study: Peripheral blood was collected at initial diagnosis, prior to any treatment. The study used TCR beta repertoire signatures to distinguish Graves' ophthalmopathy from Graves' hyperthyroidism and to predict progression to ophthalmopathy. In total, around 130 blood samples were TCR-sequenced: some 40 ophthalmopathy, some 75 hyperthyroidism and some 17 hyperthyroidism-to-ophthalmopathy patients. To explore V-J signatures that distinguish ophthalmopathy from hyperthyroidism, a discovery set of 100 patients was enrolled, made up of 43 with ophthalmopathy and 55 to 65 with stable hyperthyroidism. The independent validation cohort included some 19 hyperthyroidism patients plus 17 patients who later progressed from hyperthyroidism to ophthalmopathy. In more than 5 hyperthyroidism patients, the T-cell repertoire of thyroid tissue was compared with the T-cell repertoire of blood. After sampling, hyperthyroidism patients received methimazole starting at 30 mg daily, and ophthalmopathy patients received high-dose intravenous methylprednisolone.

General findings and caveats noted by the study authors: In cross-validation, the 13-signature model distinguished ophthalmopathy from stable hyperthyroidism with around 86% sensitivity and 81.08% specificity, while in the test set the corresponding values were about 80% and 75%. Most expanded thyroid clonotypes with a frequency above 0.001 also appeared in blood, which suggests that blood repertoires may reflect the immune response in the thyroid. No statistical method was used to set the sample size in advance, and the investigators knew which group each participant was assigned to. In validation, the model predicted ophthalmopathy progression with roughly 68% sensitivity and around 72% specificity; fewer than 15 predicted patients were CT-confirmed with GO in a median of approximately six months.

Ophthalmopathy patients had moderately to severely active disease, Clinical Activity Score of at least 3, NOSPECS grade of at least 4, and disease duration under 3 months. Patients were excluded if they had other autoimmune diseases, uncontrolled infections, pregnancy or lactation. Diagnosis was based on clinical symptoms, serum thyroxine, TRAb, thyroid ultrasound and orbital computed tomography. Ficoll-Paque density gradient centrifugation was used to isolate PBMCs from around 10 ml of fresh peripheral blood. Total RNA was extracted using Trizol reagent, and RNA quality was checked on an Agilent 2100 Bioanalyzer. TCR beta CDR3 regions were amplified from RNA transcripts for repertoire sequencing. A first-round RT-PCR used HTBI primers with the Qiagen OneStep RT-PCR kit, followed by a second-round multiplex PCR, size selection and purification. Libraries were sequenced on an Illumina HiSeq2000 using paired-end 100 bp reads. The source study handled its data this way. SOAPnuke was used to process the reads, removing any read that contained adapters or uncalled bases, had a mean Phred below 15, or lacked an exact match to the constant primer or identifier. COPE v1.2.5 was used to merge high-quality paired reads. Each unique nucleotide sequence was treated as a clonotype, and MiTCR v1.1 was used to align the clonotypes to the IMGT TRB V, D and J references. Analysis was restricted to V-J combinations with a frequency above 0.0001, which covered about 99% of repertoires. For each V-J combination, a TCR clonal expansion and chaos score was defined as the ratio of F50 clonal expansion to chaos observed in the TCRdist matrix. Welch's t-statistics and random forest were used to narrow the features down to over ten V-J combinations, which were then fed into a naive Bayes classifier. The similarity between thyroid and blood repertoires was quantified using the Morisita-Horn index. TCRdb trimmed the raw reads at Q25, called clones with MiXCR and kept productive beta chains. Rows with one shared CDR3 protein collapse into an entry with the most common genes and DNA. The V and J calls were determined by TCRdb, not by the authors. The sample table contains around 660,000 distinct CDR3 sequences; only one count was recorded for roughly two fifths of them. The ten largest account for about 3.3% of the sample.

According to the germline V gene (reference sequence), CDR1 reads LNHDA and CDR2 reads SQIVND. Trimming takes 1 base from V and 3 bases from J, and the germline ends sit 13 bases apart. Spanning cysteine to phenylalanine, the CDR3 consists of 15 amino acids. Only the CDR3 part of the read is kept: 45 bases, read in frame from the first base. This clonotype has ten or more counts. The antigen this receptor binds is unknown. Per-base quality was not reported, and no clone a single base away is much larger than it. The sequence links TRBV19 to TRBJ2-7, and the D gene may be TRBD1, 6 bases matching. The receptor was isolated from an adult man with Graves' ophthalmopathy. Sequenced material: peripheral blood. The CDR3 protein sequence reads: CASSIGTGSSYEQYF. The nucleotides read TGTGCCAGTAGTATAGGCACAGGGAGTAGCTACGAGCAGTACTTC. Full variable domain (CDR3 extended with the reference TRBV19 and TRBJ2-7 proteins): DGGITQSPKYLFRKEGQNVTLSCEQNLNHDAMYWYRQDPGQGLRLIYYSQIVNDFQKGDIAEGYSVSREKKESFPLTVTSAQKNPTAFYLCASSIGTGSSYEQYFGPGTRLTVT.